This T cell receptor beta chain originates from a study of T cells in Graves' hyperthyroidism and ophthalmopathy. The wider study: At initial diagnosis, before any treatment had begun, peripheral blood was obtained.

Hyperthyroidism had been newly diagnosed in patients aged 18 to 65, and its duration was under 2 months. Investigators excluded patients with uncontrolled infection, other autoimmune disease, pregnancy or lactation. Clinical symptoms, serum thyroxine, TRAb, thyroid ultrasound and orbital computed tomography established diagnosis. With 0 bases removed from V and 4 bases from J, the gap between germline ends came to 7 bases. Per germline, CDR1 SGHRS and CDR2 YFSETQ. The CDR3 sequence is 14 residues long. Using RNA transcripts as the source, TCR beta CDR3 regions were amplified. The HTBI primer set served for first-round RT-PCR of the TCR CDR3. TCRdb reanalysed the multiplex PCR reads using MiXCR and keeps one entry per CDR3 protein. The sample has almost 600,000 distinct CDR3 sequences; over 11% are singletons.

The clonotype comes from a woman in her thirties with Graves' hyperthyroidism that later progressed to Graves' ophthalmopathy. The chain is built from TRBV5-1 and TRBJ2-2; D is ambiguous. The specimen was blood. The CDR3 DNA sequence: TGCGCCAGCAGCTTGGCGGCCACCACCGGGGAGCTGTTTTTT. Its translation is CASSLAATTGELFF. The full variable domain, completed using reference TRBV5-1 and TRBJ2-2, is KAGVTQTPRYLIKTRGQQVTLSCSPISGHRSVSWYQQTPGQGLQFLFEYFSETQRNKGNFPGRFSGRQFSNSRSEMNVSTLELGDSALYLCASSLAATTGELFFGEGSRLTVL.